The rows below give T cell receptor beta chains drawn from one sample of a study of T cells in Graves' hyperthyroidism and ophthalmopathy. From the multiplex PCR reads, TCRdb called clonotypes with MiXCR, one entry per CDR3 protein. Of 620,000 or so distinct CDR3 sequences in the sample, roughly 14% are singletons; the top ten hold about 12%. Sequenced material: blood. Every receptor here comes from a woman aged 50 to 60 with Graves' ophthalmopathy. Both conserved end residues are part of each CDR3. Fields, in order: J gene, V gene, D gene, clone size, CDR3 DNA, CDR3 protein. The D gene is left open where the match is weak. Only part of the rows carry a size: once, few, many, or a class if the clone is expanded.

>TRBJ2-7|TRBV6-1|-|few
TGTGCCAGCAGTGAAAACAGCCTTACCTACGAGCAGTACTTC
CASSENSLTYEQYF
>TRBJ2-2|TRBV19|TRBD2|few
TGTGCCAGCAACCTCCAGGGAGGGGTCACCGGGGAGCTGTTTTTT
CASNLQGGVTGELFF
>TRBJ2-6|TRBV15|-|-
TGTGCCACCAGCGTAGTGCAGGGGTCTTCTGGGGCCAACGTCCTGGCTTTC
CATSVVQGSSGANVLAF
>TRBJ2-2|TRBV5-1|TRBD1|few
TGCGCCAGCAACGACAGGGGACGGACCGGGGAGCTGTTTTTT
CASNDRGRTGELFF
>TRBJ2-5|TRBV15|TRBD2|many
TGTGCCACCAGCAGAGATGTTGGGGAGGGGGAGACCCAGTACTTC
CATSRDVGEGETQYF
>TRBJ2-1|TRBV10-3|TRBD2|many
TGTGCCATCAGTGAAGTAGCGGGAGGTTCCTACAATGAGCAGTTCTTC
CAISEVAGGSYNEQFF
>TRBJ2-1|TRBV4-2|TRBD2|-
TGTGCCAGCAGCCGGAAACTAGCGGGCGATGAGCAGTTCTTC
CASSRKLAGDEQFF
>TRBJ2-2|TRBV14|TRBD2|few
TGTGCCAGCAGCCAACCGGGACTAGCGGGAGCCCGTTCGAACACCGGGGAGCTGTTTTTT
CASSQPGLAGARSNTGELFF
>TRBJ1-5|TRBV27|-|many
TGTGCCAGCAGTTTATCGGCGGGAAGCAATCAGCCCCAGCATTTT
CASSLSAGSNQPQHF
>TRBJ2-7|TRBV27|TRBD2|few
TGTGCCAGCAGTCTACTAGCGGGAGTCGCCTACGAGCAGTACTTC
CASSLLAGVAYEQYF
>TRBJ2-1|TRBV7-9|TRBD1|-
TGTGCCAGCAGCTCCCGGGACAGGGGGACTTACAATGAGCAGTTCTTC
CASSSRDRGTYNEQFF
>TRBJ2-7|TRBV7-9|TRBD1|few
TGTGCCAGCAGCGAAGTCCCCCGGGACAGGGGGTTCGAGCAGTACTTC
CASSEVPRDRGFEQYF
>TRBJ1-4|TRBV28|-|-
TGTGCCAGCAGTTTCCTGGACACATTTGAAAAACTGTTTTTT
CASSFLDTFEKLFF
>TRBJ2-6|TRBV7-9|-|-
TGTGCCAGCAGCTTAGCGGGTCCTGGGGCCAACGTCCTGACTTTC
CASSLAGPGANVLTF
>TRBJ2-7|TRBV28|TRBD1|few
TGTGCCAGTCTCCCTTCAGGGGGCTTCTACGAGCAGTACTTC
CASLPSGGFYEQYF
>TRBJ2-5|TRBV4-1|TRBD2|-
TGCGCCAGCAGCCAAGTAAGACTAGCGGGAGGGGGAGAGACCCAGTACTTC
CASSQVRLAGGGETQYF
>TRBJ2-1|TRBV20-1|TRBD2|many
TGCAGTGCTAGAGAGCCGACTAGCGGGAGTACCGAGCAGTTCTTC
CSAREPTSGSTEQFF
>TRBJ2-7|TRBV19|-|few
TGTGCCAGTAGCACAGTGGGATTCTACGAGCAGTACTTC
CASSTVGFYEQYF
>TRBJ1-1|TRBV12-3/TRBV12-4|-|-
TGTGCCAGCAGTCCCCGCGGGCTGGGCACTGAAGCTTTCTTT
CASSPRGLGTEAFF
>TRBJ2-7|TRBV4-2|TRBD2|few
TGTGCCAGCAGCCGAAGACTAGCGGGGAGGGAAGAGTTCTACGAGCAGTACTTC
CASSRRLAGREEFYEQYF
>TRBJ1-1|TRBV6-1|-|few
TGTGCCAGCAGTGGACTCACAGGGTTTGGTGAAGCTTTCTTT
CASSGLTGFGEAFF
>TRBJ2-1|TRBV19|-|-
TGTGCCAGTAGTATAGATGGACAGTACAATGAGCAGTTCTTC
CASSIDGQYNEQFF
>TRBJ2-1|TRBV20-1|TRBD2|-
TGCAGTGCTAGGACTAGCGGGGCACCTTCCTACAATGAGCAGTTCTTC
CSARTSGAPSYNEQFF
>TRBJ1-3|TRBV9|-|-
TGTGCCAGCAGCGTAGGGGGCGTAAGTGGAAACACCATATATTTT
CASSVGGVSGNTIYF
>TRBJ1-1|TRBV7-9|-|few
TGTGCCAGCAGCTTGCCTGAAGCTTTCTTT
CASSLPEAFF
>TRBJ1-5|TRBV5-5|-|many
TGTGCCAGCAGCTTCCCAGCGGATGGGCAGCCCCAGCATTTT
CASSFPADGQPQHF
>TRBJ2-7|TRBV7-2|TRBD2|many
TGTGCCAGCAGCTTAATCCGGGACTACCAATACGAGCAGTACTTC
CASSLIRDYQYEQYF
>TRBJ1-2|TRBV7-9|-|many
TGTGCCAGCAGCTCATTGACCACCCACTATGGCTACACCTTC
CASSSLTTHYGYTF
>TRBJ2-7|TRBV29-1|TRBD2|-
TGCAGCCTTCCCCCCAGGGGTTACGGGAGGGCCCATAATTACGAGCAGTACTTC
CSLPPRGYGRAHNYEQYF
>TRBJ1-2|TRBV28|TRBD1|many
TGTGCCAGCAGTTCTGGGACAGGGGGCATCTTCTATGGCTACACCTTC
CASSSGTGGIFYGYTF
>TRBJ2-7|TRBV28|TRBD1|many
TGTGCCAGCAGTTTCCCCGGGACAGGGGGTTCCTACGAGCAGTACTTC
CASSFPGTGGSYEQYF
>TRBJ2-1|TRBV5-5|TRBD2|-
TGTGCCAGCAGCCCGGGGGAGGGAGGATCTTACAATGAGCAGTTCTTC
CASSPGEGGSYNEQFF
>TRBJ1-5|TRBV18|-|few
TGTGCCAGCTCACTAACAGCAGGGCAGCCCCAGCATTTT
CASSLTAGQPQHF
>TRBJ2-7|TRBV5-4|-|-
TGTGCCAGCAGCTTGGGGTGGAACCCCTACGAGCAGTACTTC
CASSLGWNPYEQYF
>TRBJ2-7|TRBV19|TRBD1|-
TGTGCCAGTAGTATCGGGACAGGGGCCTACGAGCAGTACTTC
CASSIGTGAYEQYF
>TRBJ1-1|TRBV5-1|TRBD1|many
TGCGCCAGCAGCGCTCAGACAGGGCGGAACACTGAAGCTTTCTTT
CASSAQTGRNTEAFF
>TRBJ2-7|TRBV2|-|many
TGTGCCAGCAGCGTCCTGGAACTCGAGCAGTACTTC
CASSVLELEQYF